The 16 T cell receptor beta chains reported below all come from one sample, sequenced in a study of response to subunit inactivated influenza vaccine. TCRdb reanalysed the RT-PCR reads using MiXCR and keeps one entry per CDR3 protein. Of hundreds of thousands of distinct CDR3 sequences in the sample, 20% to 25% were seen once. The material sequenced was PBMCs from blood, taken about 20 months after vaccination. The receptor source for this set is a man in his fifties or sixties who received an inactivated influenza vaccine.

V gene TRBV6-5 combines with J gene TRBJ2-6; D is perhaps TRBD1 (6 bases). Germline loops: CDR1 MNHEY, CDR2 SVGAGI. This CDR3 is 16 amino acids long. V lost 4 bases and J lost 0, with 10 bases in between. CDR3 protein: CASSFTGYSGANVLTF. The CDR3 region has the DNA TGTGCCAGCAGTTTCACAGGGTACTCTGGGGCCAACGTCCTGACTTTC.

The rearrangement links TRBV5-1 to TRBJ1-6, with TRBD1 identical over 8 bases. This CDR3 spans 14 amino acids. Unmatched junction bases numbered 2, after V lost 3 bases and J lost 6 bases. Germline V gives CDR1 SGHRS, CDR2 YFSETQ. The CDR3 here is CASSWTGSNSPLHF. CDR3 nucleotides: TGCGCCAGCAGCTGGACAGGGTCTAATTCACCCCTCCACTTT.

The chain links TRBV28 to TRBJ2-7; 7 nucleotides match TRBD1. This CDR3 region has 15 residues. Per the germline V gene, CDR1 is MDHEN and CDR2 is SYDVKM. J lost 0 bases, V lost 5 bases, and 7 bases had no gene match. The CDR3 DNA reads TGTGCCAGCAGTCCAAAGGACAGGATCTCCTACGAGCAGTACTTC. It yields the protein CASSPKDRISYEQYF.

This clonotype appeared a few times. J is TRBJ2-3 and V is TRBV4-2; D gene unclear. Between the trimmed V and J ends, which lost 8 bases and 2 bases, there was a span of 8 bases. The CDR3 length is 12 residues. Looked up from germline, CDR1 is LGHNA and CDR2 is YNFKEQ. DNA for the CDR3: TGTGCCAGCGTCGATGACACAGATACGCAGTATTTT. Translated, it gives CASVDDTDTQYF.

This clonotype has just a few counts. The chain links TRBV7-7 to TRBJ2-7; 11 nucleotides align to TRBD2. CDR1 is SSHAT, CDR2 FNYEAQ, per germline (reference sequence). This CDR3 is built from 18 residues. V shed 7 bases, J shed 0 bases, and the junction held 14 bases outside the gene matches. The DNA of the CDR3 is TGTGCCAGCACCAATAAGGGGACTAGCGGATCATCCTCCTACGAGCAGTACTTC. It specifies CASTNKGTSGSSSYEQYF.

This rearrangement joins TRBV3-1 to TRBJ1-5, with unresolved D. Germline V CDR1 and CDR2: LGHDT, YNNKEL (reference sequence). The CDR3 is made up of 17 amino acids. Trimming took off 1 base at V and 0 bases at J, with 13 bases between the two ends. The CDR3: CASSQGRSDYSNQPQHF. CDR3 coding DNA: TGTGCCAGCAGCCAAGGGAGGTCAGACTATAGCAATCAGCCCCAGCATTTT.

The chain combines TRBV9 with TRBJ2-1, with TRBD2 matching over 12 bases. This CDR3 is 16 amino acids long. J lost 5 bases, V lost 4 bases, and 7 bases had no gene match. Germline assignment: CDR1 SGDLS and CDR2 YYNGEE. The CDR3 DNA sequence: TGTGCCAGCAGCCCGCGACTAGCGGGGGTCAACAATGAGCAGTTCTTC. The encoded protein is CASSPRLAGVNNEQFF.

The gene calls are TRBV20-1 and TRBJ2-1; D not certain. Germline V gene lookup returns CDR1 DFQATT and CDR2 SNEGSKA (reference sequence). The V end lost 2 bases, the J end lost 10 bases, and 12 bases lay between the germline ends. This CDR3 comprises 12 residues. The CDR3 nucleotides are TGCAGTGCTAGAAACTGGCACGGGGAGCAGTTCTTC. Amino acid sequence: CSARNWHGEQFF.

The CDR3 region has the DNA TGTGCCAGCAGCTTATTGCCCCGGAGCGGGAGGGCCCTGGATACGCAGTATTTT. Its translation: CASSLLPRSGRALDTQYF. This rearrangement joins TRBV11-1 to TRBJ2-3, with 10 bases that match TRBD2. This CDR3 has 18 residues. The germline gives CDR1 SGHAT, CDR2 FQDESV (reference sequence). With 2 bases clipped from V and 6 bases from J, the junction kept 14 bases outside the gene matches.

The rearrangement joins TRBV12-3 or TRBV12-4 to TRBJ1-2, with 7 bases aligning to TRBD1. Losses at the gene ends were 6 bases for V and 6 bases for J; bases not matched to a gene: 7. The CDR3 length is 13 residues. The CDR3 DNA reads as TGTGCCAGCAGCCCGGGGACAGACAATGGCTACACCTTC. Translating it yields CASSPGTDNGYTF.

The table lists this clonotype with many counts. CDR3 DNA: TGCGCCAGCAGCCCGACGCGGCGGGATAACTACGAGCAGTACTTC. Protein product: CASSPTRRDNYEQYF. The genes are TRBV5-1 and TRBJ2-7; D is perhaps TRBD2 (6 bases). Germline CDR1 SGHRS, CDR2 YFSETQ. Trimming pared 4 bases from V and 3 bases from J, leaving 17 bases between. CDR3 length: 15 amino acids.

This clonotype has more than one count but fewer than ten. This sequence joins TRBV7-8 and TRBJ2-2; unclear D gene. V shed 2 bases and J shed 2 bases, with 6 bases lying between them. The CDR3 sequence is 14 residues long. Per the germline V gene, CDR1 is SGHVS and CDR2 is FQNEAQ. The CDR3 coding sequence is TGTGCCAGCAGCTTAAGTCATAACACCGGGGAGCTGTTTTTT. Encoded protein: CASSLSHNTGELFF.

V is TRBV3-1 and J is TRBJ2-2; the match to TRBD2 covers 10 bases. V lost 10 bases and J lost 5; bases outside the gene matches: 7. Germline-derived CDR1 and CDR2 are LGHDT and YNNKEL (reference sequence). CDR3 length: 14 residues. The CDR3 DNA reads TGTGCCATTGGCCGTAGCGGGGGGACCGGGGAGCTGTTTTTT. Translated: CAIGRSGGTGELFF.

This clonotype was counted a few times. The chain joins TRBV29-1 to TRBJ1-3; D remains ambiguous. Trimming pared 4 bases from V and 3 bases from J, leaving 10 bases between. Germline V CDR1 and CDR2: SQVTM, ANQGSEA. The CDR3 sequence is 13 residues long. Written as DNA, the CDR3 is TGCAGCGTTGTTTGGAGCTTTGGAAACACCATATATTTT. The encoded protein is CSVVWSFGNTIYF.

The chain uses TRBV12-3 or TRBV12-4 and TRBJ2-7; D call uncertain. The CDR3 totals 12 residues. V lost 5 bases and J lost 5, with 10 bases in between. The CDR3 reads CASSLTPHEQYF. The CDR3 nucleotides are TGTGCCAGCAGTCTAACACCTCACGAGCAGTACTTC.

In this sample, this clonotype turned up a few times. The chain links TRBV29-1 to TRBJ2-5; tentatively, D is TRBD2 (5 bases). Looked up from germline, CDR1 is SQVTM and CDR2 is ANQGSEA. There are 13 residues in the CDR3. V lost 3 bases to trimming and J lost 5 bases, with 13 bases between them. The CDR3 DNA sequence: TGCAGCGTTGACGTGTGGGCGGGTGAGACCCAGTACTTC. Its translation: CSVDVWAGETQYF.